This T cell receptor beta chain was sequenced during a study of blood T cell repertoires in COVID-19. As for the study in general: Samples representing acute and convalescent COVID-19 were sourced from the United States, Italy and Spain. The analysed material was cDNA or gDNA that came from T cells, B-cell-depleted T cells, or PBMCs.

Symptom resolution, clearance, or two negative PCRs marked donors in Cohort 3 as recovered. V gave up 0 bases and J gave up 2 bases, with 16 bases separating them. This CDR3 is 17 amino acids long. Germline V gives CDR1 SGDLS, CDR2 YYNGEE. In the original processing: Nucleated cell number was recorded as an estimate derived from reference gene primer amplification. The protocol was immunoSEQ multiplex PCR, while the TCRdb copy is restricted to in-frame clones and leaves out a portion. The DNA was the basis for D and trimming; V, J and clone size are from that table. The data show roughly 350,000 clones, roughly nine tenths seen once.

The genes are TRBV9 and TRBJ2-3; D unclear. The sequence derives from a woman in her 30s who had recovered from COVID-19. Material: PBMCs or T cells enriched from blood (not recorded which). CDR3 region: CASSVGAQAGYTDTQYF. The CDR3 DNA follows: TGTGCCAGCAGCGTAGGGGCCCAAGCAGGCTACACAGATACGCAGTATTTT.